This T cell receptor beta chain was retrieved from a study of OX40 agonist ivuxolimab in advanced cancers. Study-wide context: Those treated in dose escalation had hepatocellular carcinoma, melanoma, renal cell cancer or head and neck cancer. The mean age was roughly 60 years, ranging from about 20 to 79, with approximately 83% of participants male. Checkpoint inhibitors had been given previously to roughly 36% of patients. Partial responses occurred in three patients (one hepatocellular carcinoma, two cutaneous melanoma).

Produced via immunoSEQ multiplex PCR; TCRdb's table is partial and in-frame only. The sample carries some 59,000 clones, approximately 89% recorded once. The V segment lost 10 bases and the J segment 3 bases; nucleotides outside the gene matches: 15. Per germline, CDR1 SGHVS and CDR2 FNYEAQ. CDR3 length equals 16 residues. This chain connects TRBV7-6 to TRBJ1-1, with 9 bases fitting TRBD1. The TCR originated in an adult with an advanced solid tumor such as melanoma, head and neck, liver or kidney cancer. The input for sequencing was CD4+ or CD8+ T cells sorted from blood, taken in a trial of the OX40 agonist ivuxolimab. This CDR3 is CATKIPTGGGDTEAFF. The DNA for the CDR3 is TGTGCCACTAAGATACCTACAGGGGGCGGGGACACTGAAGCTTTCTTT.